This T cell receptor beta chain was identified in a study of cytomegalovirus exposure and HLA in healthy donors. Method: immunoSEQ multiplex PCR; TCRdb's copy keeps in-frame clones and lacks some. The data show about 58,000 clones, roughly 90% seen once. This CDR3 has 15 residues. V lost 3 bases to trimming and J lost 4 bases, with 12 bases between them. The germline CDR1 and CDR2 sequences are MNHEY and SMNVEV (reference sequence). The TCR originated in a man between 18 and 29 years old in good health and CMV-seronegative. The material sequenced was PBMCs. The J gene is TRBJ1-4, the V gene TRBV27, with D maybe TRBD1 (5 bases). CDR3: CASSLTQGLNEKLFF. In DNA form, the CDR3 reads TGTGCCAGCAGTTTGACTCAGGGCCTTAATGAAAAACTGTTTTTT.